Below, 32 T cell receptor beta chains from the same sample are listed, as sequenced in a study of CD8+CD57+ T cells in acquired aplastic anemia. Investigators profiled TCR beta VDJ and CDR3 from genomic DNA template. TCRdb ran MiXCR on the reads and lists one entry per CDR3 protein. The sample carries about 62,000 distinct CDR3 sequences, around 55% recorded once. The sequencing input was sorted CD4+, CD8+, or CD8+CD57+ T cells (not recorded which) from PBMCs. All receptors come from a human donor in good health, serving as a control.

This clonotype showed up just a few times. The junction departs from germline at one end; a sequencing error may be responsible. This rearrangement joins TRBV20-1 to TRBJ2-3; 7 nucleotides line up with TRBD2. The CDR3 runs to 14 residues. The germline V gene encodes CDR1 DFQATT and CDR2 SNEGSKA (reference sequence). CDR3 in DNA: TGCAGTGCTAGAGAGGGGGGGTCGGCAGATGCGCAGTATTTT. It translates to CSAREGGSADAQYF.

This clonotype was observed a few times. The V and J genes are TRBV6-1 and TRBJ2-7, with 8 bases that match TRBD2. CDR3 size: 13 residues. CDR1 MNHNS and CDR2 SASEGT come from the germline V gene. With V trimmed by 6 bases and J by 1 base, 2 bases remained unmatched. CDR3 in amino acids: CASRLAESYEQYF. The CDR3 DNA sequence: TGTGCCAGCAGACTAGCGGAGTCCTACGAGCAGTACTTC.

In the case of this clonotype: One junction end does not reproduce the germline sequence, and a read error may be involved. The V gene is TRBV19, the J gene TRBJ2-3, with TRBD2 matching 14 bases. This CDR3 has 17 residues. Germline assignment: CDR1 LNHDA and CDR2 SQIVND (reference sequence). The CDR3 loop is CASSTRTSGRRPDTQCF. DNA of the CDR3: TGTGCCAGTAGTACAAGGACTAGCGGGAGGAGGCCAGATACGCAGTGTTTT.

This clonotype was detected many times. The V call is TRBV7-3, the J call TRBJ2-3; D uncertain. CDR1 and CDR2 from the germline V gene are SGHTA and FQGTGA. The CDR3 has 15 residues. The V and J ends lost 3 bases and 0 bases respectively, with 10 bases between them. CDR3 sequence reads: CASSLGSVSTDTQYF. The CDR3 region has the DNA TGTGCCAGCAGCTTGGGGTCGGTTAGCACAGATACGCAGTATTTT.

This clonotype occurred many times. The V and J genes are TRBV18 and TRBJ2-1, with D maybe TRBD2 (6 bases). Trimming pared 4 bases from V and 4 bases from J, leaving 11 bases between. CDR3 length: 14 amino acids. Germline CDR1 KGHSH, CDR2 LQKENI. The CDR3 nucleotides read TGTGCCAGCTCACGGGACTGGACATACAATGAGCAGTTCTTC. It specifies CASSRDWTYNEQFF.

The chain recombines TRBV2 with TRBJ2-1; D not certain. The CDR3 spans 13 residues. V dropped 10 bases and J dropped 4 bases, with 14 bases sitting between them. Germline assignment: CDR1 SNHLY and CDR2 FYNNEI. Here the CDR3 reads CATSLDRYNEQFF. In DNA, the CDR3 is TGTGCCACCTCTCTGGACCGTTACAATGAGCAGTTCTTC.

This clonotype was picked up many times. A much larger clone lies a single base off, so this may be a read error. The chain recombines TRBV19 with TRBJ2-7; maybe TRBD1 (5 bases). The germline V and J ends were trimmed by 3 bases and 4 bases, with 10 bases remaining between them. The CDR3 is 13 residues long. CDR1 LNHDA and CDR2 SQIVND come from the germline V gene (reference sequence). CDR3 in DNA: TGTGCCAGTAGTATTAGACAGCCATACGAGCAGTACTTC. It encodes CASSIRQPYEQYF.

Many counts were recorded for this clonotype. This chain's CDR3 is CASSSELAGMNEQFF. Written as DNA, the CDR3 is TGTGCCAGCTCCTCGGAACTAGCGGGGATGAATGAGCAGTTCTTC. The V call is TRBV18, the J call TRBJ2-1, with 10 bases identical to TRBD2. The germline V gene encodes CDR1 KGHSH and CDR2 LQKENI. Trimming removed 6 bases from V and 7 bases from J; junction bases left unmatched: 9. The CDR3 totals 15 residues.

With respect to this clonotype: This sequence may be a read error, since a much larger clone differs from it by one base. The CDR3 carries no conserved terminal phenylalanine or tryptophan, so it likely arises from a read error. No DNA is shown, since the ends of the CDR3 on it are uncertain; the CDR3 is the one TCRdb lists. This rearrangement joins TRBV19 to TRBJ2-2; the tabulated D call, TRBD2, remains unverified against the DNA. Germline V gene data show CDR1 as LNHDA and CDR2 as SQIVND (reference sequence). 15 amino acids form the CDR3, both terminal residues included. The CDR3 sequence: CASSIGPSSPGELLV.

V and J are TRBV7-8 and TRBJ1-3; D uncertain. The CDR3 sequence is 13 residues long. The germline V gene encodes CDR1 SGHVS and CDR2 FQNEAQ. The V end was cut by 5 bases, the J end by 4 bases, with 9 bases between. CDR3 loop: CASSPGSGNTIYF. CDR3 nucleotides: TGTGCCAGCAGCCCGGGTTCCGGAAACACCATATATTTT.

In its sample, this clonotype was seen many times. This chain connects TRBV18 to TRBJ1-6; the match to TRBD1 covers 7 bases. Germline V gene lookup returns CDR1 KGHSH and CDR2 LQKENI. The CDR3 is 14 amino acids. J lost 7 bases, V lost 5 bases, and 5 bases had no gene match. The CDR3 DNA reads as TGTGCCAGCTCAAGGACAGGAGCAAATTCACCCCTCCACTTT. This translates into CASSRTGANSPLHF.

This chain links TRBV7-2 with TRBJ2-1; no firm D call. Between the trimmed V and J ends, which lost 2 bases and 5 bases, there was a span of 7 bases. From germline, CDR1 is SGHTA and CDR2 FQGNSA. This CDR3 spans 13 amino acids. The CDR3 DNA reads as TGTGCCAGCAGCTTAACGTTCCACAATGAGCAGTTCTTC. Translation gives CASSLTFHNEQFF.

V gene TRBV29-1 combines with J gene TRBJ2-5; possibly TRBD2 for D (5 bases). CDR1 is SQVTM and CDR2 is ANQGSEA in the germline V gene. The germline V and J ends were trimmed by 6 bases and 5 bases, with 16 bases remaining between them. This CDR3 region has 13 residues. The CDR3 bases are TGCAGCGTCGACGGGGTTCTAGGGGAGACCCAGTACTTC. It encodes CSVDGVLGETQYF.

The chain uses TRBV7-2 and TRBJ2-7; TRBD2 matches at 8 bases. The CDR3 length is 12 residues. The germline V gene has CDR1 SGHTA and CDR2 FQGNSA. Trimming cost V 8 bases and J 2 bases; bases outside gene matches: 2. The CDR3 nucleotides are TGTGCCAGCCGGGGGGGAACCTACGAGCAGTACTTC. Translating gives CASRGGTYEQYF.

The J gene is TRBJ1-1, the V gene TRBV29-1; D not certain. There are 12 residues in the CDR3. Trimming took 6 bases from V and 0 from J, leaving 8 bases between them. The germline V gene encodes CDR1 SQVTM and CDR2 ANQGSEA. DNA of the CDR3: TGCAGCGTCTCCGGGATGAACACTGAAGCTTTCTTT. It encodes CSVSGMNTEAFF.

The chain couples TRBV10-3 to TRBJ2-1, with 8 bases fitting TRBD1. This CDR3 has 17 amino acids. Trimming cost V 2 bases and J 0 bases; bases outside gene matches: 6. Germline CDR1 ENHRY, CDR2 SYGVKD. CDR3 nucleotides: TGTGCCATCAGTGAGGGGACAGGTGATACCTCCTACAATGAGCAGTTCTTC. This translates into CAISEGTGDTSYNEQFF.

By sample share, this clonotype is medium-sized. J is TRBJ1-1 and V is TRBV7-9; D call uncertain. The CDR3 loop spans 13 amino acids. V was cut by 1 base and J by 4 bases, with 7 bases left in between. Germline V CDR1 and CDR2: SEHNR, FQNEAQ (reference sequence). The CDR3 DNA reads TGTGCCAGCAGCTTAGGATATGGCACTGAAGCTTTCTTT. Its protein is CASSLGYGTEAFF.

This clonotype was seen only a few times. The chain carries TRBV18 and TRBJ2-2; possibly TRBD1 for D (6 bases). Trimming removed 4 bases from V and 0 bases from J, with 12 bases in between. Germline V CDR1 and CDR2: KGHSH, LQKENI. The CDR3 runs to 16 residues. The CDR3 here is CASSLRTEANTGELFF. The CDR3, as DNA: TGTGCCAGCTCACTTCGGACAGAAGCGAACACCGGGGAGCTGTTTTTT.

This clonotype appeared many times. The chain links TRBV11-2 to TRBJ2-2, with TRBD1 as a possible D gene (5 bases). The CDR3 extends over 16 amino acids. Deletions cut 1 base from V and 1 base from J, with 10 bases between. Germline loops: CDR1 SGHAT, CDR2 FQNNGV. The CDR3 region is CASSLVWTMNTGELFF. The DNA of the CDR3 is TGTGCCAGCAGCTTAGTTTGGACAATGAACACCGGGGAGCTGTTTTTT.

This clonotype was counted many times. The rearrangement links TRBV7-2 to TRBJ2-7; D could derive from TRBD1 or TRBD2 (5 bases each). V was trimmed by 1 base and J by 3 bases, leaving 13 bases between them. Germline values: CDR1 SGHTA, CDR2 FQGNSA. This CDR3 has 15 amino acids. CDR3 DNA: TGTGCCAGCAGCTTAGAGGGGAGTAGGGGCTACGAGCAGTACTTC. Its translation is CASSLEGSRGYEQYF.

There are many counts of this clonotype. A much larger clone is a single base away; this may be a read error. The CDR3 sequence is CASSFPNTEAFF. In nucleotides, the CDR3 is TGTGCCAGCAGCTTTCCTAACACTGAAGCTTTCTTT. The rearrangement joins TRBV11-2 to TRBJ1-1; D is unclear. V lost 3 bases to trimming and J lost 2 bases, with 4 bases between them. Per the germline V gene, CDR1 is SGHAT and CDR2 is FQNNGV. This CDR3 has 12 amino acids.

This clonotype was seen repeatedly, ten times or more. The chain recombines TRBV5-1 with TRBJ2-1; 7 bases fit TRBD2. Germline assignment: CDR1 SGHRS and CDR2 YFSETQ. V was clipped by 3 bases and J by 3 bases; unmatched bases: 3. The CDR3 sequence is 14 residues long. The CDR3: CASSSGLDYNEQFF. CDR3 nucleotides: TGCGCCAGCAGCTCCGGACTAGACTACAATGAGCAGTTCTTC.

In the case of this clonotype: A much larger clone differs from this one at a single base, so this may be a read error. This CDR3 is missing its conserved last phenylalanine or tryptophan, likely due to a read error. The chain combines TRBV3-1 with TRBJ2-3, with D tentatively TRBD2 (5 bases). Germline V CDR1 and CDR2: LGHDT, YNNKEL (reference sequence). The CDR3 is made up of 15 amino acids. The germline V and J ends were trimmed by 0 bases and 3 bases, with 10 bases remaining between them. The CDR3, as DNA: TGTGCCAGCAGCCAAGAAAGCGGCCAGACAGATACGCAGTATTCT. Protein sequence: CASSQESGQTDTQYS.

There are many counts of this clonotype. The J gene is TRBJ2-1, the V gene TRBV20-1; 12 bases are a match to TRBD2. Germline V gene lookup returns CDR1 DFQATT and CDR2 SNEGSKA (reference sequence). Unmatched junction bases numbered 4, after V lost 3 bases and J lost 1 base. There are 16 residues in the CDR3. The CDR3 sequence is CSARSLAGGSYNEQFF. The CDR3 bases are TGCAGTGCTAGGTCTCTAGCGGGAGGGTCCTACAATGAGCAGTTCTTC.

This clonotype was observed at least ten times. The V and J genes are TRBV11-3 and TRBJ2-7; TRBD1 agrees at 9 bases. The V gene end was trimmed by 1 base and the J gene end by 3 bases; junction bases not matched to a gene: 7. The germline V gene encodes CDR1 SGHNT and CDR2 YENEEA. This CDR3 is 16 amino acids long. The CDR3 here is CASSLVLSGQGYEQYF. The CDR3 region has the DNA TGTGCCAGCAGCTTAGTTCTTTCGGGACAGGGCTACGAGCAGTACTTC. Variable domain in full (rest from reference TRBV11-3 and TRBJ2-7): EAGVVQSPRYKIIEKKQPVAFWCNPISGHNTLYWYLQNLGQGPELLIRYENEEAVDDSQLPKDRFSAERLKGVDSTLKIQPAELGDSAVYLCASSLVLSGQGYEQYFGPGTRLTVT.

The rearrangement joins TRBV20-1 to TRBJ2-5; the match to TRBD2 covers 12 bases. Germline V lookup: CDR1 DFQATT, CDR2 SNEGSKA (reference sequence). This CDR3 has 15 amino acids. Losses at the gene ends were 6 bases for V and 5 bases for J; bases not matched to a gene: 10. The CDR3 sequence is CSAKPSGGALETQYF. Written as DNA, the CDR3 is TGCAGTGCCAAACCTAGCGGGGGGGCTCTTGAGACCCAGTACTTC.

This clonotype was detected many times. The chain's CDR3 is CATSSSSTDTQYF. DNA for the CDR3: TGTGCCACCAGCTCCTCTAGCACAGATACGCAGTATTTT. The gene calls are TRBV24-1 and TRBJ2-3; no reliable D call. CDR3 length equals 13 residues. Germline V gene lookup returns CDR1 KGHDR and CDR2 SFDVKD. V lost 7 bases to trimming and J lost 0 bases, with 7 bases between them.

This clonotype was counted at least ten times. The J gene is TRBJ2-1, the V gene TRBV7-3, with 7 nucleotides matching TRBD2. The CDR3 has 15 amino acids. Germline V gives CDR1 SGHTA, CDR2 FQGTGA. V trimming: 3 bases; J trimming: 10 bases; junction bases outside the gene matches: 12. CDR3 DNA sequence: TGTGCCAGCAGCTTCGACGGGAGGACTCTCAGAGAGCAGTTCTTC. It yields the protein CASSFDGRTLREQFF.

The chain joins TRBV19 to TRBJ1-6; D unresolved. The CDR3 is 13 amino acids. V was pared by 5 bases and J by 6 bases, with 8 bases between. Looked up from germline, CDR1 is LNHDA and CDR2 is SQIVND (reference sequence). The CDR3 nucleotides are TGTGCCAGTAGTGGCAAAGTTAATTCACCCCTCCACTTT. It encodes CASSGKVNSPLHF.

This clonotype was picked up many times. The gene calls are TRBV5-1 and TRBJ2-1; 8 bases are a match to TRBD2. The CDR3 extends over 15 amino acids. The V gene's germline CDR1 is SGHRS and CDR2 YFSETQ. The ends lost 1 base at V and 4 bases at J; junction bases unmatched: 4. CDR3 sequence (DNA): TGCGCCAGCAGCTTGTCAGCGGGAGAGTACAATGAGCAGTTCTTC. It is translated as CASSLSAGEYNEQFF.

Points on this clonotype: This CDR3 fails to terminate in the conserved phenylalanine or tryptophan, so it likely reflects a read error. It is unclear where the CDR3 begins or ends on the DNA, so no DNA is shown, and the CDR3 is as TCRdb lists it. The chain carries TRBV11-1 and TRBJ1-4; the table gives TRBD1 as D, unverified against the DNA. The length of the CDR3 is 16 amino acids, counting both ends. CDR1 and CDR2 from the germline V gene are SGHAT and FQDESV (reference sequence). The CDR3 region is CASSLGQGLTNEKLLL.

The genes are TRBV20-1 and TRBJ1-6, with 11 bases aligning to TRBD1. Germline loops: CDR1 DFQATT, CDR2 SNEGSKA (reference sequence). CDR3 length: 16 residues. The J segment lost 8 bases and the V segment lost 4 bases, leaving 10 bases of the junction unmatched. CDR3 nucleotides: TGCAGTGCTACATACCGGGACAGGGGGGAAGATTCACCCCTCCACTTT. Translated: CSATYRDRGEDSPLHF.